The text below deals with one T cell receptor beta chain. The antigen remains unidentified. This entry is derived from a study of T cell therapy after organ transplantation. Specified time point: 4-8 weeks after completion of therapy. The assay was immunoSEQ multiplex PCR, and TCRdb's table has in-frame clones only and misses some. This sample has 3,000 to 4,000 clones; approximately 71% occur once, and the top ten carry 38%. The length of the CDR3 is 15 residues. Germline V lookup: CDR1 SGHDT, CDR2 YYEEEE. Germline trimming cut 4 bases from V and 2 bases from J; bases unmatched to any gene: 9. This receptor was identified in a human patient who had received a solid organ transplant and had CMV disease. A subset of T cells may come from the graft donor. J is TRBJ2-7 and V is TRBV5-6, with 7 bases that match TRBD2. The sample here was CD8+ T cells from blood, taken after autologous CMV-specific T cell therapy. CDR3 coding DNA: TGTGCCAGCAGCGATGGGGAGCGGGAAACCTACGAGCAGTACTTC. Amino acids: CASSDGERETYEQYF.